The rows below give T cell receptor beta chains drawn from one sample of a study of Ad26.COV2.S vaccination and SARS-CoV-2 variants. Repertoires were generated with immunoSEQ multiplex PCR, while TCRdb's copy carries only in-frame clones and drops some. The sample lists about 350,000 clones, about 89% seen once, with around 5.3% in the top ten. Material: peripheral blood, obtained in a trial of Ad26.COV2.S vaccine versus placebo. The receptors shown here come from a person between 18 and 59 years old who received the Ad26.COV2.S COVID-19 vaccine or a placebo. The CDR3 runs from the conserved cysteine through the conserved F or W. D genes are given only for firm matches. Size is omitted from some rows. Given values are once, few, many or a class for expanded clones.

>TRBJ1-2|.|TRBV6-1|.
CASSEITKGGYTF
TGTGCCAGCAGTGAAATAACAAAGGGTGGCTACACCTTC
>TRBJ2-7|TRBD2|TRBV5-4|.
CASSTIGTSGDYEQYF
TGTGCCAGCAGTACAATCGGGACTAGCGGGGACTACGAGCAGTACTTC
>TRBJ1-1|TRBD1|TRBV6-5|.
CASSYSNRGNTEAFF
TGTGCCAGCAGTTACTCGAACAGGGGGAACACTGAAGCTTTCTTT
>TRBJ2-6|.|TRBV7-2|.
CASSLGGSGANVLTF
TGTGCCAGCAGCTTAGGAGGGTCTGGGGCCAACGTCCTGACTTTC
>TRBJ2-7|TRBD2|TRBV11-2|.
CASSLWLAGGYEQYF
TGTGCCAGCAGCTTATGGCTAGCGGGGGGCTACGAGCAGTACTTC
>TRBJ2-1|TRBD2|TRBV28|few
CAISIAGGNEQFF
TGTGCCATCTCTATAGCGGGAGGAAATGAGCAGTTCTTC
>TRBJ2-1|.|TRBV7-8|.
CASRPRWGDEQFF
TGTGCCAGCAGACCCCGTTGGGGGGATGAGCAGTTCTTC
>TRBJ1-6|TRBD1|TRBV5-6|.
CASSAEPGQGLISPLHF
TGTGCCAGCAGCGCCGAGCCGGGACAGGGTCTCATCTCACCCCTCCACTTT
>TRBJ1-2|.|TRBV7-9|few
CASSIRDTYTF
TGTGCCAGCAGTATTCGGGACACCTATACATTC
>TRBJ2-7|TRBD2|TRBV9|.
CASSPPGGGRTRYEQYF
TGTGCCAGCAGCCCCCCTGGGGGCGGGAGGACCAGGTACGAGCAGTACTTC
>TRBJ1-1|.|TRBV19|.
CASSILRGDEAFF
TGTGCCAGTAGTATTTTGAGGGGGGATGAAGCTTTCTTT
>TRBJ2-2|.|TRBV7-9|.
CASSLAEAGELFF
TGTGCCAGCAGCTTAGCGGAAGCCGGGGAGCTGTTTTTT
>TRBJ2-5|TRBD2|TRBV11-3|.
CASSLGLAGEETQYF
TGTGCCAGCAGCTTGGGACTAGCGGGAGAGGAGACCCAGTACTTC
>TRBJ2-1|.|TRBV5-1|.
CASSLVSRSVNEQFF
TGCGCCAGCAGCTTGGTTAGTAGGTCGGTCAATGAGCAGTTCTTC
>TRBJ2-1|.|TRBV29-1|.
CSVDRGNNEQFF
TGCAGCGTTGATCGGGGTAACAATGAGCAGTTCTTC
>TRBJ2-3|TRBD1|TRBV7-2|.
CASSLGGTGGVGQYF
TGTGCCAGCAGCTTAGGAGGGACAGGGGGCGTTGGGCAGTATTTT